This T cell receptor (beta chain) was sequenced for a study of human T cells and chemical hapten exposure. Overall study findings and caveats: Controls had significantly fewer large CDR3 similarity clusters than were formed by expanded TCRs.

This clonotype was seen a few times. Its cognate antigen is unknown. Within the library, unique molecular identifiers were attached to each individual cDNA molecule. Methods used by the authors: Sampled TCR counts reached a median of approximately 94,000 per sample, with values ranging from roughly 23,224 to 690,600. Via MiXCR, TCRdb re-called the RACE reads, giving one row per CDR3 protein. The V and J calls come from TCRdb's annotation, not from the publication. The data contain about 190,000 distinct CDR3 sequences, about 25% of them seen just once; the ten biggest clones take up 2% to 2.5%. The time point is: patch test 3, about 24 weeks after DPC sensitization. Treatment of the sample: therapeutic diphenylcyclopropenone sensitization with weekly scalp DPC. Drawing of blood took place ahead of applying each patch test. Trimming took 1 base from V and 3 from J; bases not matched to a gene: 17. The CDR3 consists of 19 residues. Germline lookup yields CDR1 SGHNT and CDR2 YYREEE (reference sequence).

The rearrangement joins TRBV5-4 to TRBJ1-1; 8 positions agree with TRBD1. Specimen: whole blood, collected in connection with sensitization to the hapten diphenylcyclopropenone (DPC). The source is a woman between 40 and 50 years old with alopecia areata. Some clones in this sample may be carry-over from other donors' samples. The CDR3 region is CASSLFLLAQGDTYTEAFF. In nucleotides, the CDR3 is TGTGCCAGCAGCTTGTTTCTTCTCGCACAGGGGGATACGTACACTGAAGCTTTCTTT.